The 20 T cell receptor beta chains listed next were all sequenced from one sample in a study of T-cell reconstitution after alpha-beta-depleted transplantation in children. Unique molecular identifiers were incorporated during preparation of the TCRbeta library. TCRdb re-derived calls from the PCR reads in MiXCR, one entry per CDR3 protein. The sample lists almost 250,000 distinct CDR3 sequences, under 30% occurring once. Sequencing used PBMCs, obtained before TCRalphabeta/CD19-depleted stem cell transplant. All receptors derive from a girl under 10 years old with Fanconi anemia, due to receive a stem cell transplant.

This clonotype has just a few counts. This chain uses TRBV5-4 with TRBJ2-1; D unclear. The V gene's germline CDR1 is SGHNT and CDR2 YYREEE (reference sequence). V lost 4 bases, J lost 5 bases, and 13 bases lay in between. There are 14 residues in the CDR3. For the CDR3, the DNA is TGTGCCAGCAGCGTCGATATGCTGAACAATGAGCAGTTCTTC. Its protein product is CASSVDMLNNEQFF.

This clonotype was detected many times. The chain carries TRBV12-3 or TRBV12-4 and TRBJ2-7; D could derive from TRBD1 or TRBD2 (5 bases each). The CDR3 runs to 13 residues. The V and J ends lost 3 bases and 8 bases respectively, with 14 bases between them. CDR3 region: CASSFAVPGQQYF. CDR3 nucleotide sequence: TGTGCCAGCAGTTTTGCGGTACCGGGACAGCAGTACTTC.

This clonotype has at least ten counts. One end of the junction does not line up with germline, which may come from a read error. The V and J genes are TRBV29-1 and TRBJ2-7, with D perhaps TRBD2 (6 bases). CDR1 is SQVTM, CDR2 ANQGSEA, per germline. This CDR3 has 11 amino acids. As DNA, the CDR3 is TGCAGCGTTGAGAACGGGTCCGGAGGGTATTTC. The encoded protein is CSVENGSGGYF.

This clonotype was observed at least ten times. V and J are TRBV20-1 and TRBJ2-2; TRBD2 agrees at 10 bases. In germline, CDR1 is DFQATT, CDR2 SNEGSKA (reference sequence). There are 15 residues in the CDR3. The V gene end was trimmed by 1 base and the J gene end by 2 bases; junction bases not matched to a gene: 1. CDR3 in DNA: TGCAGTGCTAGAGTAGCGGGAGGCAACACCGGGGAGCTGTTTTTT. Encoded protein: CSARVAGGNTGELFF.

This clonotype was detected many times. This chain uses TRBV12-3 or TRBV12-4 with TRBJ1-5; D is possibly TRBD1 (6 bases). Trimming shortened V by 4 bases and J by 5 bases, and 15 bases separated the two germline ends. The CDR3 is made up of 15 amino acids. CDR3 protein: CASSSEAGVYQPQHF. DNA for the CDR3: TGTGCCAGCAGTTCGGAAGCAGGGGTTTATCAGCCCCAGCATTTT.

The chain carries TRBV29-1 and TRBJ2-3; 7 nucleotides align to TRBD2. Germline V CDR1 and CDR2: SQVTM, ANQGSEA. Trimming at V came to 7 bases and at J to 0 bases, leaving 7 bases not matched to a gene. This CDR3 spans 14 amino acids. CDR3 region: CSGSGAASTDTQYF. In DNA form, the CDR3 reads TGCAGCGGAAGCGGGGCTGCTAGCACAGATACGCAGTATTTT.

The chain recombines TRBV20-1 with TRBJ2-7; TRBD2 agrees at 7 bases. Germline values: CDR1 DFQATT, CDR2 SNEGSKA (reference sequence). The CDR3 spans 15 residues. J was trimmed by 0 bases and V by 3 bases; bases with no gene match: 8. The CDR3 DNA sequence: TGCAGTGCTAGCGCACTAGCGTCCAGCTCCTACGAGCAGTACTTC. Protein sequence: CSASALASSSYEQYF.

This clonotype was seen a handful of times. The genes are TRBV4-2 and TRBJ2-7; the D gene could be TRBD1 or TRBD2 (5 bases each). The germline V gene has CDR1 LGHNA and CDR2 YNFKEQ. CDR3 length equals 17 residues. The V and J ends lost 1 base and 1 base respectively, with 17 bases between them. The CDR3 is CASSQVPGPPTSYEQYF. CDR3 nucleotides: TGTGCCAGCAGCCAAGTACCGGGACCCCCTACTTCCTACGAGCAGTACTTC.

This clonotype showed up just a few times. The gene calls are TRBV7-2 and TRBJ1-3; 8 bases agree with TRBD1. The germline V gene has CDR1 SGHTA and CDR2 FQGNSA. This CDR3 region has 16 residues. The J segment lost 4 bases and the V segment lost 4 bases, leaving 9 bases of the junction unmatched. The CDR3: CASSSRQGRLGNTIYF. The CDR3 bases are TGTGCCAGCAGCTCAAGACAGGGGCGACTAGGAAACACCATATATTTT. The full variable domain, its missing parts supplied by reference TRBV7-2 and TRBJ1-3, is GAGVSQSPSNKVTEKGKDVELRCDPISGHTALYWYRQSLGQGLEFLIYFQGNSAPDKSGLPSDRFSAERTGGSVSTLTIQRTQQEDSAVYLCASSSRQGRLGNTIYFGEGSWLTVV.

This clonotype was seen repeatedly, ten times or more. CDR3: CASSRDYTDTQYF. CDR3 coding DNA: TGTGCCAGCAGCCGGGACTACACAGATACGCAGTATTTT. The rearrangement links TRBV3-1 to TRBJ2-3, with 7 bases matching TRBD2. V lost 4 bases and J lost 2; bases outside the gene matches: 0. This CDR3 comprises 13 residues. CDR1 and CDR2 (germline): LGHDT, YNNKEL (reference sequence).

In its sample, this clonotype was seen many times. The J gene is TRBJ2-7, the V gene TRBV18; perhaps TRBD1 as D (5 bases). CDR1 is KGHSH, CDR2 LQKENI, per germline. The CDR3 consists of 13 residues. V shed 3 bases and J shed 1 base, with 7 bases lying between them. DNA for the CDR3: TGTGCCAGCTCACCTAGACAGTCCTACGAGCAGTACTTC. Protein product: CASSPRQSYEQYF.

V gene TRBV18 combines with J gene TRBJ2-7; a possible D gene is TRBD2 (5 bases). Germline-derived CDR1 and CDR2 are KGHSH and LQKENI. The ends were cut back, 1 base at V and 3 bases at J, with 13 bases in the middle. The CDR3 covers 15 residues. The CDR3 here is CASSPRTGMGYEQYF. Here the CDR3 DNA reads TGTGCCAGCTCACCACGTACGGGAATGGGCTACGAGCAGTACTTC.

Many counts were recorded for this clonotype. This chain links TRBV12-3 or TRBV12-4 with TRBJ2-5; D is unresolved. With 4 bases removed from V and 2 bases from J, the gap between germline ends came to 2 bases. The CDR3 spans 11 residues. The chain's CDR3 is CASSSQETQYF. CDR3 DNA: TGTGCCAGCAGTTCACAAGAGACCCAGTACTTC.

V usage is TRBV28 and J usage is TRBJ2-1; D ambiguous. Germline V CDR1 and CDR2: MDHEN, SYDVKM. V was shortened by 2 bases and J by 2 bases, with 10 bases between the two germline ends. The CDR3 spans 15 residues. The CDR3 here is CASSLPPLTYNEQFF. DNA for the CDR3: TGTGCCAGCAGTTTACCCCCTTTAACCTACAATGAGCAGTTCTTC.

J is TRBJ2-7 and V is TRBV4-1, with D perhaps given as TRBD1 or TRBD2 (6 bases each). The CDR3 loop spans 16 amino acids. The germline V gene has CDR1 MGHRA and CDR2 YSYEKL. Trimming took 3 bases from V and 7 from J, leaving 22 bases between them. CDR3 in amino acids: CASSHPRGDGFREQYF. The CDR3 coding sequence is TGCGCCAGCAGCCACCCGAGGGGGGATGGTTTCAGGGAGCAGTACTTC.

Regarding this clonotype: A much larger clonotype is one base distant, so this may be a read error. No conserved phenylalanine or tryptophan is present at the end of the CDR3, so a read error is the likely explanation. The rearrangement joins TRBV20-1 to TRBJ1-3; weak D call: TRBD1 (5 bases). The CDR3 is made up of 14 amino acids. Germline CDR1 reads DFQATT; CDR2 reads SNEGSKA (reference sequence). The ends were cut back, 2 bases at V and 2 bases at J, with 10 bases in the middle. The CDR3 DNA follows: TGCAGTGCTAGAATGACAGTAACTGGAAACACCATATATTCT. This sequence encodes CSARMTVTGNTIYS.

This clonotype came up many times. The V call is TRBV20-1, the J call TRBJ1-1; maybe TRBD1 (6 bases). The V end lost 2 bases, the J end lost 0 bases, and 37 bases lay between the germline ends. This CDR3 contains 23 residues. CDR1 and CDR2 from the germline V gene are DFQATT and SNEGSKA (reference sequence). The CDR3 nucleotides read TGCAGTGCTAGAATCCGATTTGAATCGGGGGCCGTCGATAGTATATCCATGAACACTGAAGCTTTCTTT. The encoded protein is CSARIRFESGAVDSISMNTEAFF.

This clonotype was counted many times. The rearrangement joins TRBV7-2 to TRBJ2-1; 11 nucleotides agree with TRBD2. Germline CDR1 SGHTA, CDR2 FQGNSA. With 5 bases clipped from V and 3 bases from J, the junction kept 6 bases outside the gene matches. CDR3 length equals 16 residues. CDR3 in amino acids: CASSLEGLAVYNEQFF. CDR3 DNA: TGTGCCAGCAGCCTTGAGGGACTAGCGGTCTACAATGAGCAGTTCTTC.

In this sample, this clonotype turned up many times. The chain has TRBV20-1 and TRBJ2-7; TRBD2 aligns across 7 bases. The germline V gene has CDR1 DFQATT and CDR2 SNEGSKA (reference sequence). There are 13 residues in the CDR3. This CDR3 reads CRVLRRETMEQYF. In DNA form, the CDR3 reads TGCAGAGTACTAAGGCGGGAGACGATGGAGCAGTACTTC.

This clonotype was picked up many times. The rearrangement links TRBV20-1 to TRBJ2-2, with a tentative D call TRBD1 (6 bases). The germline CDR1 and CDR2 sequences are DFQATT and SNEGSKA (reference sequence). This CDR3 contains 15 residues. With 3 bases removed from V and 2 bases from J, the gap between germline ends came to 13 bases. The CDR3 region has the DNA TGCAGTGCTAGTAGGGGGTTGGAAAACACCGGGGAGCTGTTTTTT. Translated, it gives CSASRGLENTGELFF.